Sequencing of this T cell receptor beta chain was carried out in a study of T cells expressing NK-cell markers. TCRdb reprocessed the 5' RACE reads, with one entry per CDR3 protein and no DNA. Reported are 300,000 to 450,000 distinct CDR3 sequences; the ten largest clones contain around 5.3%. This TCR derives from a man aged 18-75 years in good health. Sequenced material: blood T cells: a sorted CD56 or NKG2C T cell subset, CD4+ or CD8+ T cells, or bulk PBMC T cells (not recorded which).

The CDR3 spells CSALTLAGAGELFF. V usage is TRBV20-1 and J usage is TRBJ2-2; TCRdb's assignment of TRBD2 cannot be checked, as there is no DNA. The CDR3 consists of 14 residues. The V gene's germline CDR1 is DFQATT and CDR2 SNEGSKA (reference sequence).